This T cell receptor beta chain was observed in a study of cytomegalovirus exposure and HLA in healthy donors. The PCR made use of 60 Vbeta and 13 Jbeta primers. Profiled with immunoSEQ multiplex PCR; TCRdb holds only in-frame clones, not every one. This table holds about 160,000 clones, around 79% found once. Trimming at V came to 5 bases and at J to 7 bases, leaving 8 bases not matched to a gene. Germline loops: CDR1 MDHEN, CDR2 SYDVKM. The CDR3 has 14 amino acids. The chain recombines TRBV28 with TRBJ1-5; 7 positions match TRBD1. Sequencing was done on a sample of PBMCs. The TCR originated in a woman between 40 and 50 years old in good health and CMV-seronegative. The CDR3 DNA sequence: TGTGCCAGCAGTGGTACAGGGGTATGGCAGCCCCAGCATTTT. This encodes CASSGTGVWQPQHF.